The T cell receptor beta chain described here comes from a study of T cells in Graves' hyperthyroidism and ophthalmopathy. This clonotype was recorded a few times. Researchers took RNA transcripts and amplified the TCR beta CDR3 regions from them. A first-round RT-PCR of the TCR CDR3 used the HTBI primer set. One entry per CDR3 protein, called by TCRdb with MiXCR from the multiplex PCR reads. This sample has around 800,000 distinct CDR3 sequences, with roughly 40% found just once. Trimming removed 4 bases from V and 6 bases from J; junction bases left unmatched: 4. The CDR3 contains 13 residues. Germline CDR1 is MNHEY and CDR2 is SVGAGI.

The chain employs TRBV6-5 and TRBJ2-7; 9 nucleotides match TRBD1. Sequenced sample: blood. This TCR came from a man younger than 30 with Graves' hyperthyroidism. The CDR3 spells CASSLRTGVEQYF. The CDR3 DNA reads TGTGCCAGCAGTTTGAGGACAGGGGTCGAGCAGTACTTC.